This is a list of T cell receptor beta chains from one sample in a study of blood T cell repertoires in COVID-19. The data were produced by immunoSEQ multiplex PCR, yet TCRdb's version contains in-frame clones alone and is incomplete. The sample shows 100,000 to 150,000 clones, approximately 83% of them seen only once. Sequenced material: peripheral blood. The source is a woman older than 75 with acute or convalescent COVID-19. Each CDR3 is given with its conserved first and last residue. The order of the fields is clone size, J gene, D gene, V gene, CDR3 DNA, CDR3 protein. The D gene is left open where the match is weak. Size is omitted from some rows. Given values are once, few, many or a class for expanded clones.

clone_size: once
j_call: TRBJ1-1
d_call: .
v_call: TRBV6-2/TRBV6-3
cdr3_nt: TGTGCCAGCAGTTACCTACTGACAGATTTGAACACTGAAGCTTTCTTT
cdr3_aa: CASSYLLTDLNTEAFF

clone_size: .
j_call: TRBJ1-4
d_call: TRBD1
v_call: TRBV2
cdr3_nt: TGTGCCAGCAGAATTGGACAGGAAGAAAAACTGTTTTTT
cdr3_aa: CASRIGQEEKLFF

clone_size: .
j_call: TRBJ2-5
d_call: .
v_call: TRBV2
cdr3_nt: TGTGCCAGTCGGGGTACCCTTCAAGAGACCCAGTACTTC
cdr3_aa: CASRGTLQETQYF

clone_size: .
j_call: TRBJ2-5
d_call: .
v_call: TRBV11-2
cdr3_nt: TGTGCCAGCAGCCGCAGGGCCCAAGAGACCCAGTACTTC
cdr3_aa: CASSRRAQETQYF

clone_size: few
j_call: TRBJ2-5
d_call: TRBD2
v_call: TRBV19
cdr3_nt: TGTGCCAGTAGTAAACTAGCGGGGGCGATACAAGAGACCCAGTACTTC
cdr3_aa: CASSKLAGAIQETQYF

clone_size: .
j_call: TRBJ1-3
d_call: TRBD1
v_call: TRBV5-4
cdr3_nt: TGTGCCAGCAGCTCAGGAGGGACAGGGTTCGGAAACACCATATATTTT
cdr3_aa: CASSSGGTGFGNTIYF

clone_size: .
j_call: TRBJ2-3
d_call: .
v_call: TRBV19
cdr3_nt: TGTGCCAGTAGTATAAATAGGGGTATAGATACGCAGTATTTT
cdr3_aa: CASSINRGIDTQYF

clone_size: few
j_call: TRBJ1-1
d_call: .
v_call: TRBV15
cdr3_nt: TGTGCCACCGCTGCTTACCAGATGAACACTGAAGCTTTCTTT
cdr3_aa: CATAAYQMNTEAFF

clone_size: .
j_call: TRBJ2-5
d_call: TRBD1
v_call: TRBV13
cdr3_nt: TGTGCCAGCAGACCCAGGGGGCTCGAGACCCAGTACTTC
cdr3_aa: CASRPRGLETQYF

clone_size: .
j_call: TRBJ2-5
d_call: .
v_call: TRBV28
cdr3_nt: TGTGCCAGCAGTTTAATCGGCCAAGAGACCCAGTACTTC
cdr3_aa: CASSLIGQETQYF

clone_size: .
j_call: TRBJ1-4
d_call: TRBD1
v_call: TRBV28
cdr3_nt: TGTGCCAGCAGTTCCCCGGGACAGGGGGTAAAAGAAAAACTGTTTTTT
cdr3_aa: CASSSPGQGVKEKLFF

clone_size: .
j_call: TRBJ1-3
d_call: .
v_call: TRBV7-3
cdr3_nt: TGTGCCAGCAGCCCAGACAGAGCTGGAAACACCATATATTTT
cdr3_aa: CASSPDRAGNTIYF

clone_size: .
j_call: TRBJ2-5
d_call: .
v_call: TRBV7-3
cdr3_nt: TGTGCCAGCAGCCCGAGAGGGCTCGGGGAGACCCAGTACTTC
cdr3_aa: CASSPRGLGETQYF

clone_size: .
j_call: TRBJ2-2
d_call: .
v_call: TRBV5-6
cdr3_nt: TGTGCCAGCAGCCTCAGTGGCACCGGGGAGCTGTTTTTT
cdr3_aa: CASSLSGTGELFF

clone_size: .
j_call: TRBJ2-2
d_call: .
v_call: TRBV6-2/TRBV6-3
cdr3_nt: TGTGCCAGCAGTTACGAGTATAGTGCGAACACCGGGGAGCTGTTTTTT
cdr3_aa: CASSYEYSANTGELFF

clone_size: .
j_call: TRBJ2-2
d_call: .
v_call: TRBV10-2
cdr3_nt: TGCGCCAGCAGTGAGATGGTGGGGGGGCAGACCGGGGAGCTGTTTTTT
cdr3_aa: CASSEMVGGQTGELFF

clone_size: .
j_call: TRBJ1-2
d_call: .
v_call: TRBV29-1
cdr3_nt: TGCAGCGTTGGACTTATACAGGTCCCCTACACCTTC
cdr3_aa: CSVGLIQVPYTF

clone_size: .
j_call: TRBJ1-4
d_call: .
v_call: TRBV7-9
cdr3_nt: TGTGCCAGCAGTCAAGCGAATGCGGGCTGGGAAAAACTGTTTTTT
cdr3_aa: CASSQANAGWEKLFF

clone_size: .
j_call: TRBJ2-1
d_call: TRBD2
v_call: TRBV19
cdr3_nt: TGTGCCAGTAGTATGAGCGGGGTCTCGAATGAGCAGTTCTTC
cdr3_aa: CASSMSGVSNEQFF

clone_size: .
j_call: TRBJ1-2
d_call: .
v_call: TRBV6-6
cdr3_nt: TGTGCCAGCAACGTAGACAGAGACTTGGGTGGCTACACCTTC
cdr3_aa: CASNVDRDLGGYTF

clone_size: once
j_call: TRBJ1-2
d_call: TRBD1
v_call: TRBV5-8
cdr3_nt: TGTGCCAGCAGCCGGGGACAGGTCGTTGGCTACACCTTC
cdr3_aa: CASSRGQVVGYTF

clone_size: once
j_call: TRBJ1-2
d_call: TRBD1
v_call: TRBV10-3
cdr3_nt: TGTGCCATCAGCCGTGGACAGGAAGGGGGCTACACCTTC
cdr3_aa: CAISRGQEGGYTF

clone_size: .
j_call: TRBJ2-5
d_call: .
v_call: TRBV9
cdr3_nt: TGTGCCAGCAGCGTAGATCAGGGGGAGACCCAGTACTTC
cdr3_aa: CASSVDQGETQYF

clone_size: .
j_call: TRBJ2-3
d_call: .
v_call: TRBV6-1
cdr3_nt: TGTGCCAGCAGTGACAGGGACACCCGCACAGATACGCAGTATTTT
cdr3_aa: CASSDRDTRTDTQYF

clone_size: .
j_call: TRBJ1-6
d_call: .
v_call: TRBV11-3
cdr3_nt: TGTGCCCGCTCGGGCCCCGGGAGCAATTCACCCCTCCACTTT
cdr3_aa: CARSGPGSNSPLHF

clone_size: .
j_call: TRBJ1-6
d_call: .
v_call: TRBV9
cdr3_nt: TGTGCCAGCAGCATAAGAGAGGGGGACTCACCCCTCCACTTT
cdr3_aa: CASSIREGDSPLHF

clone_size: .
j_call: TRBJ1-1
d_call: .
v_call: TRBV25-1
cdr3_nt: TGTGCCAGCAGTGAACCGGGGGGAGGCGGTTTCTTT
cdr3_aa: CASSEPGGGGFF

clone_size: .
j_call: TRBJ2-6
d_call: TRBD1
v_call: TRBV11-2
cdr3_nt: TGTGCCAGCAGCTTAAGGGACAGGGCGAGCTCTGGGGCCAACGTCCTGACTTTC
cdr3_aa: CASSLRDRASSGANVLTF

clone_size: .
j_call: TRBJ1-5
d_call: .
v_call: TRBV2
cdr3_nt: TGTGCCAGCAGTTCCGACAGAAACAATCAGCCCCAGCATTTT
cdr3_aa: CASSSDRNNQPQHF

clone_size: .
j_call: TRBJ2-7
d_call: TRBD1
v_call: TRBV3-1/TRBV3-2
cdr3_nt: TGTGCCAGCAGCCATACCGGGACAGGGACGGGTGAGCAGTACTTC
cdr3_aa: CASSHTGTGTGEQYF

clone_size: once
j_call: TRBJ1-6
d_call: .
v_call: TRBV27
cdr3_nt: TGTGCCAGCAGTATGGTTAGCTCCTATAATTCACCCCTCCACTTT
cdr3_aa: CASSMVSSYNSPLHF

clone_size: .
j_call: TRBJ1-4
d_call: TRBD1
v_call: TRBV28
cdr3_nt: TGTGCCAGCAGCAGATACGGACAGGGCGTCACTAATGAAAAACTGTTTTTT
cdr3_aa: CASSRYGQGVTNEKLFF